This passage covers 12 T cell receptor beta chains from one sample sequenced in a study of response to subunit inactivated influenza vaccine. TCRdb re-called the RT-PCR reads with MiXCR, one entry per CDR3 protein. The top ten hold 8% to 13% of the sample, which has 500,000 to 600,000 distinct CDR3 sequences, about 11% seen once. A further study also used this sample, focusing on T cells expressing NK-cell markers. That report adds: With UMIs, 5'RACE template switching was used to make TCR beta cDNA.

Sample: PBMCs from blood, taken on the day of vaccination. Every receptor here comes from a man aged 45-60 years who received an inactivated influenza vaccine.

The chain couples TRBV6-2 or TRBV6-3 to TRBJ2-1; no firm D call. CDR1 and CDR2 (germline): MNHEY, SVGEGT. V was trimmed by 0 bases and J by 2 bases, leaving 11 bases between them. There are 16 residues in the CDR3. CDR3 protein: CASSYSMEPPYNEQFF. Here the CDR3 DNA reads TGTGCCAGCAGTTACTCGATGGAACCACCCTACAATGAGCAGTTCTTC.

V usage is TRBV5-5 and J usage is TRBJ1-5; D may be TRBD1 (5 bases). The germline V gene has CDR1 SGHKS and CDR2 YYEKEE (reference sequence). V was clipped by 2 bases and J by 4 bases, with 13 bases between them. This CDR3 contains 15 residues. CDR3 coding DNA: TGTGCCAGCAGCTTAACTGGGGCTACAAATCAGCCCCAGCATTTT. This gives the protein CASSLTGATNQPQHF.

This clonotype was detected a few times. The V gene is TRBV10-3, the J gene TRBJ2-5; D remains unclear. CDR3 length: 14 residues. CDR1 is ENHRY and CDR2 is SYGVKD in the germline V gene. The V gene lost 4 bases and the J gene lost 4 bases, with 13 bases spanning the gap. The CDR3 loop is CAISGWGSRETQYF. CDR3 DNA sequence: TGTGCCATCAGTGGTTGGGGATCCCGAGAGACCCAGTACTTC.

This clonotype was picked up a small number of times. This sequence joins TRBV29-1 and TRBJ2-2; unclear D gene. V lost 4 bases to trimming and J lost 6 bases, with 6 bases between them. The CDR3 contains 11 residues. From germline, CDR1 is SQVTM and CDR2 ANQGSEA. The CDR3 nucleotides read TGCAGCGTTGTACGGGCCGGGGAGCTGTTTTTT. Its protein product is CSVVRAGELFF.

The rearrangement links TRBV12-3 or TRBV12-4 to TRBJ2-4, with a tentative D call TRBD2 (6 bases). The length of the CDR3 is 15 residues. Trimming cost V 5 bases and J 0 bases, with 11 bases left between them. CDR3 amino acids: CASSPGLLAKNIQYF. The DNA for the CDR3 is TGTGCCAGCAGTCCCGGACTACTAGCCAAAAACATTCAGTACTTC.

This clonotype was detected ten times or more. The genes are TRBV4-3 and TRBJ2-7; TRBD1 matches at 7 bases. The J segment lost 3 bases and the V segment lost 5 bases, leaving 4 bases of the junction unmatched. CDR1 and CDR2 (germline): LGHNA, YSLEER. The CDR3 loop spans 13 amino acids. CDR3 nucleotide sequence: TGCGCCAGCAGCGATGCAGGGGGCTACGAGCAGTACTTC. It codes for CASSDAGGYEQYF.

In this sample, this clonotype turned up many times. The chain employs TRBV7-9 and TRBJ2-6, with no clear D. V was shortened by 5 bases and J by 1 base, with 6 bases between the two germline ends. The CDR3 runs to 14 residues. Germline values: CDR1 SEHNR, CDR2 FQNEAQ (reference sequence). DNA for the CDR3: TGTGCCAGCAGCCCCGTTTCTGGGGCCAACGTCCTGACTTTC. Translation: CASSPVSGANVLTF.

The genes are TRBV3-1 and TRBJ2-1; TRBD1 matches at 9 bases. The CDR3 contains 14 residues. Per the germline V gene, CDR1 is LGHDT and CDR2 is YNNKEL (reference sequence). V lost 0 bases and J lost 15; bases outside the gene matches: 9. The CDR3 sequence: CASSQDLDRGKLFF. CDR3 DNA: TGTGCCAGCAGCCAAGATCTTGACAGGGGGAAGCTGTTCTTC.

This clonotype was recorded at least ten times. J is TRBJ2-1 and V is TRBV4-2; 11 nucleotides align to TRBD2. From germline, CDR1 is LGHNA and CDR2 YNFKEQ. This CDR3 is 20 amino acids long. Germline trimming cut 0 bases from V and 5 bases from J; bases unmatched to any gene: 15. In DNA form, the CDR3 reads TGTGCCAGCAGCCAAGATGAGGAACTAGCGGGAGTTTTTCCCGACAATGAGCAGTTCTTC. It codes for CASSQDEELAGVFPDNEQFF.

This chain uses TRBV6-5 with TRBJ2-5; D may be TRBD2 (6 bases). Germline CDR1 reads MNHEY; CDR2 reads SVGAGI. The CDR3 sequence is 15 residues long. V lost 4 bases and J 5 bases, leaving 17 bases between the germline ends. The CDR3 region has the DNA TGTGCCAGCAGTTCCCACGGGACCAGCGGGGAGACCCAGTACTTC. Translating gives CASSSHGTSGETQYF.

The V gene is TRBV7-2, the J gene TRBJ2-7, with D perhaps TRBD1 (6 bases). Germline V gene data show CDR1 as SGHTA and CDR2 as FQGNSA. The V end was cut by 4 bases, the J end by 2 bases, with 12 bases between. The CDR3 contains 14 residues. CDR3 residues: CASSSRGQPYEQYF. The CDR3 nucleotides read TGTGCCAGCAGCTCACGGGGACAACCCTACGAGCAGTACTTC.

The rearrangement uses TRBV7-2 and TRBJ2-3; TRBD1 agrees at 8 bases. The CDR3 is 15 amino acids. The trim removed 2 bases at V and 6 bases at J, leaving 7 bases unmatched. Germline V gene data show CDR1 as SGHTA and CDR2 as FQGNSA. The CDR3 nucleotides are TGTGCCAGCAGCTTAATGGCAGGGGGCTGGGATACGCAGTATTTT. This sequence encodes CASSLMAGGWDTQYF.